These 28 T cell receptor beta chains came from one sample sequenced in a study of T cell responses to AZD1222 COVID-19 vaccine. Measured with immunoSEQ multiplex PCR; TCRdb has only the in-frame clones, and not every one. The sample shows tens of thousands of clones, approximately 90% of them seen only once. This sample comprised peripheral blood, obtained 28 days after the second AZD1222 dose. These receptors were taken from an adult who received the AZD1222 COVID-19 vaccine.

The chain is built from TRBV27 and TRBJ2-3; TRBD2 matches 8 bases. This CDR3 comprises 16 residues. The V segment lost 5 bases and the J segment 9 bases; nucleotides outside the gene matches: 16. Germline CDR1 MNHEY, CDR2 SMNVEV (reference sequence). The CDR3 sequence is CASSLISGGPPRTQYF. CDR3 nucleotides: TGTGCCAGCAGTCTTATAAGCGGGGGCCCTCCGCGAACGCAGTATTTT.

This chain links TRBV11-2 with TRBJ1-4; no firm D call. CDR1 is SGHAT, CDR2 FQNNGV, per germline. CDR3 length: 14 residues. The V and J ends lost 3 bases and 11 bases respectively, with 16 bases between them. This CDR3 reads CASSFFTPAPKLFF. CDR3 nucleotides: TGTGCCAGCAGCTTTTTCACCCCTGCCCCCAAACTGTTTTTT.

This rearrangement joins TRBV4-3 to TRBJ2-3; 9 nucleotides align to TRBD2. This CDR3 is 16 amino acids long. Trimming cost V 0 bases and J 1 base; bases outside gene matches: 2. CDR1 and CDR2 from the germline V gene are LGHNA and YSLEER. CDR3 coding DNA: TGCGCCAGCAGCCAAGAGGCTAGCGGGGGCACAGATACGCAGTATTTT. This translates into CASSQEASGGTDTQYF.

The chain couples TRBV5-1 to TRBJ2-5, with D perhaps matching TRBD1 (5 bases). From germline, CDR1 is SGHRS and CDR2 YFSETQ. V was trimmed by 0 bases and J by 2 bases, leaving 20 bases between them. The CDR3 is made up of 18 amino acids. The CDR3 sequence is CASSLGGLSSRGQETQYF. The CDR3 DNA reads TGCGCCAGCAGCTTGGGTGGGTTGTCCTCTAGGGGACAAGAGACCCAGTACTTC. Looking up the rest from reference TRBV5-1 and TRBJ2-5 gives the full variable domain: KAGVTQTPRYLIKTRGQQVTLSCSPISGHRSVSWYQQTPGQGLQFLFEYFSETQRNKGNFPGRFSGRQFSNSRSEMNVSTLELGDSALYLCASSLGGLSSRGQETQYFGPGTRLLVL.

This clone appeared a few times. The chain couples TRBV27 to TRBJ1-6, with 10 bases that match TRBD1. The V and J ends lost 5 bases and 0 bases, in that order; junction bases with no gene match: 4. CDR1 MNHEY and CDR2 SMNVEV come from the germline V gene (reference sequence). The CDR3 runs 17 residues. CDR3 sequence: CASSPGTGVSYNSPLHF. The CDR3, as DNA: TGTGCCAGCAGTCCCGGGACAGGGGTCTCCTATAATTCACCCCTCCACTTT.

The chain joins TRBV10-3 to TRBJ2-7; tentative D call: TRBD1 (7 bases). The V gene lost 8 bases and the J gene lost 4 bases, with 18 bases spanning the gap. The CDR3 consists of 14 residues. The germline CDR1 and CDR2 sequences are ENHRY and SYGVKD. The CDR3 nucleotides read TGTGCCATCGCCTACGGGGGACAGCCTTACGAGCAGTACTTC. Protein product: CAIAYGGQPYEQYF.

The chain couples TRBV6-1 to TRBJ1-1; the D gene is possibly TRBD1 (6 bases). V lost 2 bases to trimming and J lost 1 base, with 8 bases between them. The CDR3 totals 14 residues. Germline V lookup: CDR1 MNHNS, CDR2 SASEGT. The CDR3, as DNA: TGTGCCAGCAGTGAATACAGGGAGAACACTGAAGCTTTCTTT. Translated, it gives CASSEYRENTEAFF.

The rearrangement uses TRBV5-1 and TRBJ2-1; weak D call: TRBD1 (5 bases). The germline gives CDR1 SGHRS, CDR2 YFSETQ. With 1 base removed from V and 2 bases from J, the gap between germline ends came to 10 bases. The CDR3 covers 15 residues. In nucleotides, the CDR3 is TGCGCCAGCAGCTTGTCCAGGGTCGCCTACAATGAGCAGTTCTTC. It is translated as CASSLSRVAYNEQFF.

The V and J genes are TRBV15 and TRBJ2-7, with a weak D call TRBD1 (6 bases). This CDR3 is 15 amino acids long. V shed 0 bases and J shed 0 bases, with 9 bases lying between them. Germline V gene lookup returns CDR1 LNHNV and CDR2 YYDKDF (reference sequence). CDR3 sequence reads: CATSRDRQASYEQYF. DNA of the CDR3: TGTGCCACCAGCAGAGACCGACAGGCCTCCTACGAGCAGTACTTC.

This chain connects TRBV27 to TRBJ1-1; D call uncertain. Germline V gene data show CDR1 as MNHEY and CDR2 as SMNVEV (reference sequence). The CDR3 is 15 residues long. The germline V and J ends were trimmed by 6 bases and 2 bases, with 16 bases remaining between them. The CDR3 DNA reads as TGTGCCAGCAGGTGGAGGACGGACTTAAACACTGAAGCTTTCTTT. Translation gives CASRWRTDLNTEAFF.

CDR3 sequence (DNA): TGTGCCAGCAGCCGGCGGATGACAGGGGGCGCGGGGGAGCAGTACTTC. This codes for CASSRRMTGGAGEQYF. The chain employs TRBV5-8 and TRBJ2-7; the match to TRBD1 covers 10 bases. Per germline, CDR1 SGHTS and CDR2 YDEGEE. The V segment lost 4 bases and the J segment 7 bases; nucleotides outside the gene matches: 14. The CDR3 spans 16 residues.

The chain links TRBV10-2 to TRBJ1-1; D unclear. Germline V gene data show CDR1 as WSHSY and CDR2 as SAAADI. The V and J ends lost 6 bases and 3 bases respectively, with 5 bases between them. The CDR3 spans 11 residues. Written as DNA, the CDR3 is TGCGCCAGCAGCCCCGACACTGAAGCTTTCTTT. Translating it yields CASSPDTEAFF.

The chain joins TRBV4-1 to TRBJ1-3; D is uncertain. Germline lookup yields CDR1 MGHRA and CDR2 YSYEKL. The CDR3 totals 14 residues. The V gene lost 1 base and the J gene lost 1 base, with 5 bases spanning the gap. Here the CDR3 reads CASSQANSGNTIYF. CDR3 coding DNA: TGCGCCAGCAGCCAAGCAAATTCTGGAAACACCATATATTTT.

The chain uses TRBV5-5 and TRBJ1-1; unclear D gene. The CDR3 consists of 14 residues. V was pared by 0 bases and J by 0 bases, with 6 bases between. Germline values: CDR1 SGHKS, CDR2 YYEKEE (reference sequence). CDR3 protein: CASSLGLLNTEAFF. CDR3 DNA: TGTGCCAGCAGCTTGGGGCTCCTGAACACTGAAGCTTTCTTT.

The genes are TRBV19 and TRBJ1-4; D may be TRBD1 (6 bases). Germline CDR1 LNHDA, CDR2 SQIVND (reference sequence). The CDR3 has 15 amino acids. Trimming removed 4 bases at V and 8 bases at J, with 17 bases between. CDR3 bases: TGTGCCAGTAGTAGGGACACCTCGAGATACGAAAAACTGTTTTTT. Protein: CASSRDTSRYEKLFF.

The rearrangement uses TRBV29-1 and TRBJ1-1; D unresolved. The CDR3 totals 14 residues. The V end lost 5 bases, the J end lost 1 base, and 14 bases lay between the germline ends. CDR1 and CDR2 (germline): SQVTM, ANQGSEA. The CDR3 nucleotides are TGCAGCGTTTGTAGAGGTTCTACGAACACTGAAGCTTTCTTT. Its protein product is CSVCRGSTNTEAFF.

J is TRBJ1-6 and V is TRBV7-2; 9 positions agree with TRBD1. After removal of 4 bases from V and 6 bases from J, the junction contained 4 bases not matched to a gene. CDR1 and CDR2 from the germline V gene are SGHTA and FQGNSA. The CDR3 has 15 amino acids. Here the CDR3 reads CASSSRTGANSPLHF. CDR3 coding DNA: TGTGCCAGCAGCTCGCGGACAGGGGCTAATTCACCCCTCCACTTT.

The chain uses TRBV28 and TRBJ1-2; a possible D gene is TRBD1 (5 bases). The CDR3 is 14 amino acids. V gave up 3 bases and J gave up 4 bases, with 12 bases separating them. Germline lookup yields CDR1 MDHEN and CDR2 SYDVKM. The CDR3 sequence is CASSLSQGLYGYTF. CDR3 in DNA: TGTGCCAGCAGTTTGAGCCAGGGTCTCTATGGCTACACCTTC.

The J gene is TRBJ2-7, the V gene TRBV12-3 or TRBV12-4, with 7 bases fitting TRBD1. The CDR3 has 12 amino acids. V was clipped by 7 bases and J by 6 bases; unmatched bases: 6. In nucleotides, the CDR3 is TGTGCCAGCACCTTCGACAGGGCCGAGCAGTACTTC. It encodes CASTFDRAEQYF.

The chain is built from TRBV2 and TRBJ1-5, with a weak D call TRBD1 (5 bases). Germline CDR1 reads SNHLY; CDR2 reads FYNNEI. The ends were cut back, 3 bases at V and 0 bases at J, with 12 bases in the middle. The CDR3 extends over 16 amino acids. DNA of the CDR3: TGTGCCAGCAGTGATCCGGGGGACTATAGCAATCAGCCCCAGCATTTT. This sequence encodes CASSDPGDYSNQPQHF.

This chain joins TRBV6-2 or TRBV6-3 and TRBJ1-2; no definite D call. V lost 5 bases, J lost 5 bases, and 9 bases lay in between. The germline V gene has CDR1 MNHEY and CDR2 SVGEGT. This CDR3 spans 12 amino acids. The CDR3 coding sequence is TGTGCCAGCAGTAACGCGGAGTATGGCTACACCTTC. The encoded protein is CASSNAEYGYTF.

The V gene is TRBV27, the J gene TRBJ1-2; D might be TRBD1 (5 bases). The CDR3 totals 17 residues. CDR1 MNHEY and CDR2 SMNVEV come from the germline V gene (reference sequence). V was pared by 2 bases and J by 4 bases, with 20 bases between. For the CDR3, the DNA is TGTGCCAGCAGTTTAAATGCTAGGGCCAGGGAGTTCTATGGCTACACCTTC. Translated, it gives CASSLNARAREFYGYTF.

This clone was recorded many times. This chain joins TRBV7-9 and TRBJ2-7; 7 bases align to TRBD1. The V and J ends lost 6 bases and 3 bases, in that order; junction bases with no gene match: 11. The CDR3 length is 15 residues. Germline V gene data show CDR1 as SEHNR and CDR2 as FQNEAQ (reference sequence). The CDR3 is CASSPDRRRNYEQYF. The CDR3 nucleotides are TGTGCCAGCAGTCCGGACAGGCGACGAAACTACGAGCAGTACTTC.

The rearrangement joins TRBV6-5 to TRBJ1-5, with TRBD1 identical over 9 bases. J gave up 4 bases and V 6 bases, and 7 bases lay outside the gene matches. The CDR3 is 15 amino acids. Germline V gene data show CDR1 as MNHEY and CDR2 as SVGAGI. The CDR3 is CASRPDRGSNQPQHF. The CDR3 DNA is TGTGCCAGCAGACCCGACAGGGGGTCTAATCAGCCCCAGCATTTT.

V and J are TRBV6-2 or TRBV6-3 and TRBJ2-5; tentatively, D is TRBD1 (6 bases). Germline lookup yields CDR1 MNHEY and CDR2 SVGEGT. V gave up 2 bases and J gave up 2 bases, with 12 bases separating them. This CDR3 has 15 residues. In DNA, the CDR3 is TGTGCCAGCAGTTACGTCCAGGGGAGACAAGAGACCCAGTACTTC. Amino acid sequence: CASSYVQGRQETQYF.

The chain joins TRBV19 to TRBJ1-3; no reliable D call. This CDR3 is 14 amino acids long. Germline CDR1 reads LNHDA; CDR2 reads SQIVND (reference sequence). Trimming left V 4 bases short and J 0 bases short, with 7 bases between. The DNA for the CDR3 is TGTGCCAGTAGTAAGGGCACCTCTGGAAACACCATATATTTT. Protein: CASSKGTSGNTIYF.

Worth noting for this clone: An end of the junction does not agree with germline; a read error may underlie this. The CDR3 reads CASSFLPGQGRIFF. Written as DNA, the CDR3 is TGCGCCAGCAGCTTTCTACCCGGACAGGGGCGCATCTTCTTC. The J gene is TRBJ2-7, the V gene TRBV5-1; 9 bases agree with TRBD1. The germline V gene encodes CDR1 SGHRS and CDR2 YFSETQ. The CDR3 has 14 amino acids.

The chain has TRBV18 and TRBJ2-7, with a weak D call TRBD1 (5 bases). The CDR3 sequence is 14 residues long. Germline V gives CDR1 KGHSH, CDR2 LQKENI. Trimming took off 5 bases at V and 6 bases at J, with 17 bases between the two ends. CDR3 DNA: TGTGCCAGCTCAACCGACAGCGAGAGGTCCGAGCAGTACTTC. Residues: CASSTDSERSEQYF.